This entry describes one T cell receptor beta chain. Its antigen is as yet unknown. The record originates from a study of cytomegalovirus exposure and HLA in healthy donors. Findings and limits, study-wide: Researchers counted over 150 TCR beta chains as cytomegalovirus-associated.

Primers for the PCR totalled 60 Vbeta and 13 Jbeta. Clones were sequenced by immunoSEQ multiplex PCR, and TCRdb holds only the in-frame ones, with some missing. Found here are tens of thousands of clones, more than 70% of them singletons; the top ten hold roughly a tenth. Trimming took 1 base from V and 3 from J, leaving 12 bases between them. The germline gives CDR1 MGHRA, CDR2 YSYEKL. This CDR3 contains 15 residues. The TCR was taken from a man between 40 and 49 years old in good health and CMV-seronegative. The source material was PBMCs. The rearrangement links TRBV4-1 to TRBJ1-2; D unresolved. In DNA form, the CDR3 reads TGCGCCAGCAGCCAAGTTCACCTCGGGGACTATGGCTACACCTTC. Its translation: CASSQVHLGDYGYTF.